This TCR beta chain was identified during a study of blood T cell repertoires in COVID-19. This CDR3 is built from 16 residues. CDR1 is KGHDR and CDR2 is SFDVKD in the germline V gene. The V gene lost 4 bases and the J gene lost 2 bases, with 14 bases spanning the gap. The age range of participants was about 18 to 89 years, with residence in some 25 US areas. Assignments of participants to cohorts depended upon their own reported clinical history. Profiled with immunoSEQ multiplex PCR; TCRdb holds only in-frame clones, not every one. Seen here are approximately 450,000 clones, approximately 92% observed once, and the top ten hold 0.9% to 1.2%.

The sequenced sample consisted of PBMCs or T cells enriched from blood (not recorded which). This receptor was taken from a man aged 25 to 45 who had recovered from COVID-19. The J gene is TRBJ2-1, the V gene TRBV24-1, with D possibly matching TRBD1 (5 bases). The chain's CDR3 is CATSDRRQFPYNEQFF. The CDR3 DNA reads TGTGCCACCAGTGACCGACGACAGTTCCCCTACAATGAGCAGTTCTTC.